What follows is one T cell receptor (beta chain) and its context. Produced via immunoSEQ multiplex PCR; TCRdb's table is partial and in-frame only. Of some 300,000 clones detected, around 87% appear once; the ten largest clones hold about 2%. The source of the sample is a study of blood T cell repertoires in COVID-19. Germline CDR1 SGHTA, CDR2 FQGNSA. The CDR3 length is 14 residues. The V and J ends lost 5 bases and 1 base, in that order; junction bases with no gene match: 5. This sequence was found in a man younger than 30 with active or convalescent COVID-19. The V call is TRBV7-2, the J call TRBJ2-7; 7 bases map to TRBD2. The sample was peripheral blood. CDR3 protein: CASSGGVASYEQYF. As DNA, the CDR3 is TGTGCCAGCAGCGGGGGGGTAGCGTCCTACGAGCAGTACTTC.